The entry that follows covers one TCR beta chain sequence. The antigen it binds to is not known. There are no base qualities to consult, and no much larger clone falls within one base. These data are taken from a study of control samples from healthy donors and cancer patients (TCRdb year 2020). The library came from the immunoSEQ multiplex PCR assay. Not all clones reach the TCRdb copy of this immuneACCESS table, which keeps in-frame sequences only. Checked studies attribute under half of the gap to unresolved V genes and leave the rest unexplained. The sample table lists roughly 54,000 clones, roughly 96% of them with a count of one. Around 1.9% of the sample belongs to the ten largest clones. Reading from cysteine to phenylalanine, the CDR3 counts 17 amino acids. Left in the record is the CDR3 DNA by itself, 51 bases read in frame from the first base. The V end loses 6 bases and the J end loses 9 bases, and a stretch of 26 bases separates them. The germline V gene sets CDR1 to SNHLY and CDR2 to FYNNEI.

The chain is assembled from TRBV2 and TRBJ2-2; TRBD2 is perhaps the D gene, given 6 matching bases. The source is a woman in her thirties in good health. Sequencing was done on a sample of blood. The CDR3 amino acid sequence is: CASRQHSGVRNGRELFF. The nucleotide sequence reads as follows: TGTGCCAGCAGGCAGCACTCGGGAGTCCGGAATGGGCGGGAGCTGTTTTTT.